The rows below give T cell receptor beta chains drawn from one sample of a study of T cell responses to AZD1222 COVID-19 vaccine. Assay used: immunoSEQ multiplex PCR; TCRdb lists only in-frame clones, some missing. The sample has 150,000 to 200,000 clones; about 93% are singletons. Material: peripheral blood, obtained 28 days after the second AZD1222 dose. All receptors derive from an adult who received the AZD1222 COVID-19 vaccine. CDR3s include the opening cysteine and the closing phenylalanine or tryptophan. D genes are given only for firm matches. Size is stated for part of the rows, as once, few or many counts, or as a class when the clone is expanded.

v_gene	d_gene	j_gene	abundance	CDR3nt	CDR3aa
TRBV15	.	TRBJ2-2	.	TGTGCCACCAGCAAAGCGGACAGGAACACCGGGGAGCTGTTTTTT	CATSKADRNTGELFF
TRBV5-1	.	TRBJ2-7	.	TGCGCCAGCAGCTTGTGGTCGGAGGGCGACTACGAGCAGTACTTC	CASSLWSEGDYEQYF
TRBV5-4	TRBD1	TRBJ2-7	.	TGTGCCAGCAGCTTGCCTGGGACAGGGGCCGCCTACGAGCAGTACTTC	CASSLPGTGAAYEQYF
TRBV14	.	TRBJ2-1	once	TGTGCCAGCAGCCAAGCTGGGGCGGGGAGAGCGCAGTTCTTC	CASSQAGAGRAQFF
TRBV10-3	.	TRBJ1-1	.	TGTGCCATCAGTGAGTTTAGTGAGGCTTTCTTT	CAISEFSEAFF
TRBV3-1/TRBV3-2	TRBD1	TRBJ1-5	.	TGTGCCAGCAGCTCTCGGACAGGAGATCAGCCCCAGCATTTT	CASSSRTGDQPQHF
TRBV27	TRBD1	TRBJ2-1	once	TGTGCCAGCAGTGGGACAGGGGGCTCCTACAATGAGCAGTTCTTC	CASSGTGGSYNEQFF
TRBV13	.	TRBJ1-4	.	TGTGCCAGCAGCTTTAAGGGGTCGGGGGAAAAACTGTTTTTT	CASSFKGSGEKLFF
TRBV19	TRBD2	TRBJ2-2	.	TGTGCCAGTAGACGGGGGGGACTAGCGGAATCCGGGGAGCTGTTTTTT	CASRRGGLAESGELFF
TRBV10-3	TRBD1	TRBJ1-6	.	TGTGCCATCAGTGATCTGGTAGGGGGCGAGGATTCACCCCTCCACTTT	CAISDLVGGEDSPLHF
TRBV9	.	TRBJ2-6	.	TGTGCCAGCAGCGGGTTGTATTCTGGGGCCAACGTCCTGACTTTC	CASSGLYSGANVLTF